This T cell receptor beta chain is from a study of Ad26.COV2.S vaccination and SARS-CoV-2 variants. Study-level background: Trial arm assignment for the donor was COV1001 Ad26.COV2.S. Administration of Ad26.COV2.S was intramuscular, either once or twice 56 days apart. Points from the study as a whole: Breadth, reportedly substantial, characterized the spike-specific CD8+ and CD4+ T cell responses after vaccination.

On this clone: Its antigen is not identified.

Treatment: around 19 received Ad26.COV2.S at low or high dose, single or two shots; 5 received placebo; per-sample allocation not given. Repertoires come from day 63 after the first vaccine or placebo injection. Expression of Wuhan-strain SARS-CoV-2 spike came from the Ad26 vector that formed the vaccine. The length of the CDR3 is 16 residues. V lost 4 bases and J lost 8, with 17 bases in between. Per germline, CDR1 KGHDR and CDR2 SFDVKD. Repertoires were generated with immunoSEQ multiplex PCR, while TCRdb's copy carries only in-frame clones and drops some. Here the sample spans hundreds of thousands of clones, 89% being singletons.

The chain couples TRBV24-1 to TRBJ1-6; the D is unclear. This sequence was found in a person aged 18-65 years who received the Ad26.COV2.S COVID-19 vaccine or a placebo. Sequenced here: peripheral blood, sampled in a trial of Ad26.COV2.S vaccine versus placebo. The chain's CDR3 is CATSDPRVPGDSPLHF. The DNA of the CDR3 is TGTGCCACCAGTGACCCAAGGGTCCCGGGAGATTCACCCCTCCACTTT.